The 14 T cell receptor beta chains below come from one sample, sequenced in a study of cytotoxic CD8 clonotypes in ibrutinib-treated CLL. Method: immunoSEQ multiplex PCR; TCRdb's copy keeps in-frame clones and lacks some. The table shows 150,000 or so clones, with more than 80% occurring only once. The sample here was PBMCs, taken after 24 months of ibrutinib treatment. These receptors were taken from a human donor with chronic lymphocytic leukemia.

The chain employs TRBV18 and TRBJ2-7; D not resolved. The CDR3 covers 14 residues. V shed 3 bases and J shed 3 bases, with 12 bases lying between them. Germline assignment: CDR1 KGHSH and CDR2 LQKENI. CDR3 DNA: TGTGCCAGCTCACCGTCTAGAATTGACTACGAGCAGTACTTC. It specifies CASSPSRIDYEQYF.

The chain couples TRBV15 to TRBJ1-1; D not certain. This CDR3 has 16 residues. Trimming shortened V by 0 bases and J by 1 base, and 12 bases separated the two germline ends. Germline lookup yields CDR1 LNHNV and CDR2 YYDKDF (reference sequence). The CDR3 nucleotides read TGTGCCACCAGCAGAGAGGGTCGGTGGAGGAACACTGAAGCTTTCTTT. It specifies CATSREGRWRNTEAFF.

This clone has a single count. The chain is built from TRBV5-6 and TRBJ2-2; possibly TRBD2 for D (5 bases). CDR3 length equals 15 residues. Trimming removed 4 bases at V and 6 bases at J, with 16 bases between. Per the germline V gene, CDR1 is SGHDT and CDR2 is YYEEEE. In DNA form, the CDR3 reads TGTGCCAGCAGCCGAGGGTACCACATGGCCGGGGAGCTGTTTTTT. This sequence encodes CASSRGYHMAGELFF.

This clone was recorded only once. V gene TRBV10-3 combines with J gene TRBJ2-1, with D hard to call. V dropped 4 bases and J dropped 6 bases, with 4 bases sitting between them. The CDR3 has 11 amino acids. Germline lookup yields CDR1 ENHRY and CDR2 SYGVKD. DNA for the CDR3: TGTGCCATCAGTGTAGGCAATGAGCAGTTCTTC. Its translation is CAISVGNEQFF.

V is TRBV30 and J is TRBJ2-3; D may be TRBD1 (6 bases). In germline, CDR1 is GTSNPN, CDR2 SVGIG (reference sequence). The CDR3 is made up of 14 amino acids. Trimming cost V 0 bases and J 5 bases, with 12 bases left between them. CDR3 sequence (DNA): TGTGCCTGGAGTGTGGGGGCTTCGGGAGATACGCAGTATTTT. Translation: CAWSVGASGDTQYF.

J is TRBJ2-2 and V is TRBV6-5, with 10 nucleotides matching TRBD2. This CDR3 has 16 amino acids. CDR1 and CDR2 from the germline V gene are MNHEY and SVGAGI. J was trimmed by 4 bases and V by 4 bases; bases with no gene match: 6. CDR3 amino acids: CASSFSKRGGTGELFF. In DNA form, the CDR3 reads TGTGCCAGCAGTTTTTCCAAGCGGGGGGGCACCGGGGAGCTGTTTTTT.

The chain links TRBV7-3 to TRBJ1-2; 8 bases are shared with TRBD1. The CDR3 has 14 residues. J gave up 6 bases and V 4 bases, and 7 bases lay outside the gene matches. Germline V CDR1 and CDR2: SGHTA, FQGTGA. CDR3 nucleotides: TGTGCCAGCAGCTCACGGACAGGGAGGAATGGCTACACCTTC. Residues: CASSSRTGRNGYTF. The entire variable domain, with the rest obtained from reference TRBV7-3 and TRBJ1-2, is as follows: GAGVSQTPSNKVTEKGKYVELRCDPISGHTALYWYRQSLGQGPEFLIYFQGTGAADDSGLPNDRFFAVRPEGSVSTLKIQRTERGDSAVYLCASSSRTGRNGYTFGSGTRLTVV.

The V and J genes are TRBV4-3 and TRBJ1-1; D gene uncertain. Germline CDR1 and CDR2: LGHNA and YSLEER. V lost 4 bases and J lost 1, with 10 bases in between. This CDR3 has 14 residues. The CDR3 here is CASSRTDGNTEAFF. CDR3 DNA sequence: TGCGCCAGCAGCCGAACGGACGGGAACACTGAAGCTTTCTTT.

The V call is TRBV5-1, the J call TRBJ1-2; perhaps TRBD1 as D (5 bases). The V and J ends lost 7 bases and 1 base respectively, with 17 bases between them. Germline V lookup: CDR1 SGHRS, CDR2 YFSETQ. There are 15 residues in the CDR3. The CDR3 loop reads CASAEGSLLNYGYTF. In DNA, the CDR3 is TGCGCCAGCGCTGAGGGGTCCCTCCTTAACTATGGCTACACCTTC.

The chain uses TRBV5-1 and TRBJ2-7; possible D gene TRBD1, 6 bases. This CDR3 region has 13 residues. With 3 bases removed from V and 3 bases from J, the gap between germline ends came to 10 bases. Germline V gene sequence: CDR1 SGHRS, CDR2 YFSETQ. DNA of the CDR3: TGCGCCAGCAGCTCTCGACAGGACTACGAGCAGTACTTC. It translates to CASSSRQDYEQYF.

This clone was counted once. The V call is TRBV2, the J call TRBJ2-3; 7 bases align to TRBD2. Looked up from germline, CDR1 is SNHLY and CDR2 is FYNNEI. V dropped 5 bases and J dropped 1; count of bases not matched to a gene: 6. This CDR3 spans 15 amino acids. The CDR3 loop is CASSRSGLGTDTQYF. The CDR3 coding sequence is TGTGCCAGCAGTAGGTCTGGACTAGGCACAGATACGCAGTATTTT. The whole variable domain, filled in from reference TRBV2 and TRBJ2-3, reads EPEVTQTPSHQVTQMGQEVILRCVPISNHLYFYWYRQILGQKVEFLVSFYNNEISEKSEIFDDQFSVERPDGSNFTLKIRSTKLEDSAMYFCASSRSGLGTDTQYFGPGTRLTVL.

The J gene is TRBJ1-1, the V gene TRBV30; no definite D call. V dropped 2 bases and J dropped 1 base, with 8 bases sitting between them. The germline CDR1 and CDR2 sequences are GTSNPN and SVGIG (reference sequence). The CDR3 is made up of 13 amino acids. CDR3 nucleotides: TGTGCCTGGAGTCCCTCTGGGAACACTGAAGCTTTCTTT. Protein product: CAWSPSGNTEAFF.

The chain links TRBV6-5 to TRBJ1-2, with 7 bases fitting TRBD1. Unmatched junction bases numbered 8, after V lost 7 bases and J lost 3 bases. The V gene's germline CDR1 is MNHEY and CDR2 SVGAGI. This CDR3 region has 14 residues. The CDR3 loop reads CASTRQGLDYGYTF. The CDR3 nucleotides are TGTGCCAGCACCCGACAGGGCTTGGACTATGGCTACACCTTC.

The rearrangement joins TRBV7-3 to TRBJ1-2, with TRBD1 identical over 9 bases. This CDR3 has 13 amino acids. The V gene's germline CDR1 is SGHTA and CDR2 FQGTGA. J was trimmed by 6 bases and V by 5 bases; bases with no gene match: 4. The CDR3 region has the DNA TGTGCCAGCAGCGGACAGGGGAACGATGGCTACACCTTC. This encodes CASSGQGNDGYTF.